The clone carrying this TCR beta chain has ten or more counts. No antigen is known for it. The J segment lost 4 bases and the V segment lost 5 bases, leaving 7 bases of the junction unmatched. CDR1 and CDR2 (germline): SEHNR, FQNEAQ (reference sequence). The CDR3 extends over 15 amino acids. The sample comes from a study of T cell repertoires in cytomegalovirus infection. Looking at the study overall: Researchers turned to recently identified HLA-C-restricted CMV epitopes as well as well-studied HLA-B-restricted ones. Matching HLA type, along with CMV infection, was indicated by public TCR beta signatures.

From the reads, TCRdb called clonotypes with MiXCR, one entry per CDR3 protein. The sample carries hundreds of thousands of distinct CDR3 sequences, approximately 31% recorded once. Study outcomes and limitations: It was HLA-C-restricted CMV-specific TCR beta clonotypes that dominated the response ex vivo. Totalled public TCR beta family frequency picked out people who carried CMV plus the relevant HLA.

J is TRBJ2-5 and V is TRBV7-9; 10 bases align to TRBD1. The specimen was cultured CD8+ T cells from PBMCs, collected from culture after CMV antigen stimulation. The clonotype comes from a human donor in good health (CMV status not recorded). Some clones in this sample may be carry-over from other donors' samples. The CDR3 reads CASSLRDRGRETQYF. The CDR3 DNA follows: TGTGCCAGCAGCCTTCGGGACAGGGGCAGAGAGACCCAGTACTTC.